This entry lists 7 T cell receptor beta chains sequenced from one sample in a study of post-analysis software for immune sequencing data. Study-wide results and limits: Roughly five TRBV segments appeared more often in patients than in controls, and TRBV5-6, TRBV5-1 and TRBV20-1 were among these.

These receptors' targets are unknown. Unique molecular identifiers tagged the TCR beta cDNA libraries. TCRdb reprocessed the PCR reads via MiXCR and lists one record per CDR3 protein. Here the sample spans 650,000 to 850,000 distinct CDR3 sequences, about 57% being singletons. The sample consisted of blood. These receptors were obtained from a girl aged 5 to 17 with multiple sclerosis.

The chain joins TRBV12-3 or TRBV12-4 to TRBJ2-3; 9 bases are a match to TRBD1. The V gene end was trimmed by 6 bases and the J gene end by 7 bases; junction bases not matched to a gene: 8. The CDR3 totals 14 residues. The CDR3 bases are TGTGCCAGCAGGAAAACAGGGGGCGTAAATACGCAGTATTTT. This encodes CASRKTGGVNTQYF.

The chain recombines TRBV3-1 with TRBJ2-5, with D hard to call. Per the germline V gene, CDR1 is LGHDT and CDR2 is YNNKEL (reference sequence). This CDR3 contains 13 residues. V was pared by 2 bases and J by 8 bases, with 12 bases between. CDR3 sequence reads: CASSQWPASTQYF. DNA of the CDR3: TGTGCCAGCAGCCAATGGCCCGCGTCTACCCAGTACTTC.

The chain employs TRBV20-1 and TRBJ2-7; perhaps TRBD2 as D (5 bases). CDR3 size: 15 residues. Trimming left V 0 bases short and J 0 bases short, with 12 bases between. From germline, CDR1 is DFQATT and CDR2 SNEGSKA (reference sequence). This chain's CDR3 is CSARDPAGNSYEQYF. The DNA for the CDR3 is TGCAGTGCTAGAGATCCCGCGGGTAACTCCTACGAGCAGTACTTC.

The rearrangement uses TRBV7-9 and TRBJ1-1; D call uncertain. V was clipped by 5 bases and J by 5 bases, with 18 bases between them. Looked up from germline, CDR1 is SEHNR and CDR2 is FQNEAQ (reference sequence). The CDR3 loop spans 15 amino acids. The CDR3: CASSMGLTERTEAFF. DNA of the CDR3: TGTGCCAGCAGCATGGGTCTGACGGAACGAACTGAAGCTTTCTTT.

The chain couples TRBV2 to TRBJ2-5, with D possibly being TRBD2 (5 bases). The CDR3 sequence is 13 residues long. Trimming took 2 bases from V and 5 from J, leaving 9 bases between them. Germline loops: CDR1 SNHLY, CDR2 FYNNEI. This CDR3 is CASSERGLETQYF. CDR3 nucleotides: TGTGCCAGCAGTGAACGAGGGTTGGAGACCCAGTACTTC.

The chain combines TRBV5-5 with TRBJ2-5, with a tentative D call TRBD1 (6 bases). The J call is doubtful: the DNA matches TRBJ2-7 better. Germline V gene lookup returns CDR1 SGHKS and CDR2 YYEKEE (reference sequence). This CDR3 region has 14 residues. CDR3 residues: CASSLAAGDYEQYF. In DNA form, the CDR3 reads TGTGCCAGCAGCTTGGCGGCAGGGGACTACGAGCAGTACTTC.

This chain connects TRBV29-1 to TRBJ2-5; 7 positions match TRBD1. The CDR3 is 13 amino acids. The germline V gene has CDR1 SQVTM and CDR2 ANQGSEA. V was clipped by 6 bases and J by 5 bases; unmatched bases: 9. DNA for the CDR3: TGCAGCGTGGAACAGGGGTCTACGGAGACCCAGTACTTC. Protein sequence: CSVEQGSTETQYF. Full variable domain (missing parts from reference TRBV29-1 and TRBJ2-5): SAVISQKPSRDICQRGTSLTIQCQVDSQVTMMFWYRQQPGQSLTLIATANQGSEATYESGFVIDKFPISRPNLTFSTLTVSNMSPEDSSIYLCSVEQGSTETQYFGPGTRLLVL.